The clone carrying this T cell receptor (beta chain) appeared a few times. The target antigen is unknown. This sample stems from a study of T-cell memory formation after mild COVID-19. As for the study in general: The TCR clusters were mostly specific to one donor. Overall study results and limits: Day 15 to 85 contracting clones showed balanced CD4/CD8; later expanders leaned CD4+. Some SARS-CoV-2-responding clones were already detected in memory before infection.

TCRdb ran MiXCR on the 5' RACE reads and lists one entry per CDR3 protein. The sample has approximately 580,000 distinct CDR3 sequences; just over 20% are singletons. The germline gives CDR1 SGHRS, CDR2 YFSETQ. The CDR3 consists of 14 residues. V was shortened by 4 bases and J by 4 bases, with 11 bases between the two germline ends. The J gene is TRBJ2-2, the V gene TRBV5-1; no reliable D call. This sequence originates from an adult woman who had mild COVID-19 (a few samples of this study predate the infection). Cell type and time point are not known. Sequenced input: PBMCs or a T cell subset sorted from them (not recorded which). CDR3 in amino acids: CASSPNAGTGELFF. The DNA for the CDR3 is TGCGCCAGCAGCCCCAACGCTGGCACCGGGGAGCTGTTTTTT.